These T cell receptor beta chains were read from a single sample in a study of blood T cell repertoires in COVID-19. Profiled with immunoSEQ multiplex PCR; TCRdb holds only in-frame clones, not every one. This repertoire shows some 110,000 clones, less than 85% found once; its top ten account for 11% to 15%. Sequencing input: peripheral blood. The receptor set was obtained from a woman aged 55-69 years with acute or convalescent COVID-19. Both conserved end residues are part of each CDR3. Each record gives: J gene, V gene, CDR3 protein.

J: TRBJ2-3; V: TRBV18; CDR3: CASSLGRTGHGDTQYF
J: TRBJ1-2; V: TRBV2; CDR3: CASNLGGYGYTF
J: TRBJ1-1; V: TRBV3-1/TRBV3-2; CDR3: CASSQDRGTEAFF
J: TRBJ2-1; V: TRBV29-1; CDR3: CSVGLADNEQFF
J: TRBJ2-2; V: TRBV18; CDR3: CASSRLIGLDSTGELFF
J: TRBJ2-3; V: TRBV18; CDR3: CASSPWTGSTDTQYF
J: TRBJ1-1; V: TRBV7-9; CDR3: CASSSPPGTGVNTEAFF
J: TRBJ1-4; V: TRBV18; CDR3: CASSPENRVDRGIEKLFF
J: TRBJ1-6; V: TRBV30; CDR3: CAVEFGGTNNSPLHF
J: TRBJ1-2; V: TRBV7-9; CDR3: CASSPRSLMDGYTF
J: TRBJ1-1; V: TRBV5-1; CDR3: CASSTDTSNTEAFF
J: TRBJ2-1; V: TRBV9; CDR3: CASSAGLADYNEQFF
J: TRBJ2-4; V: TRBV18; CDR3: CASSLGQGDIQYF
J: TRBJ2-1; V: TRBV19; CDR3: CASSRGGNSNEQFF
J: TRBJ2-3; V: TRBV7-2; CDR3: CASSLANPGLAVAQYF